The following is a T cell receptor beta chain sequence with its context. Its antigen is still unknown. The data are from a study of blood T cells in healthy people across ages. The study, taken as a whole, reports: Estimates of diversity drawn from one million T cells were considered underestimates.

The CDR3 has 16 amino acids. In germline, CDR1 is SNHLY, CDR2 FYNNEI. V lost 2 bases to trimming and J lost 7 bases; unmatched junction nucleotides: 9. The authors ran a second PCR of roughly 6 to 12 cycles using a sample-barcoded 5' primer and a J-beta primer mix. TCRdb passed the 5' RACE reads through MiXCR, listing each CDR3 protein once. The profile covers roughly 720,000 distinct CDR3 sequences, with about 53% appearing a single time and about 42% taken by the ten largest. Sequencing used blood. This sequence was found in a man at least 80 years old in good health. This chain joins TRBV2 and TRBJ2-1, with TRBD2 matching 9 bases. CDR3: CASSESLAGVANEQFF. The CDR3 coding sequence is TGTGCCAGCAGTGAATCGTTAGCGGGAGTGGCTAATGAGCAGTTCTTC.